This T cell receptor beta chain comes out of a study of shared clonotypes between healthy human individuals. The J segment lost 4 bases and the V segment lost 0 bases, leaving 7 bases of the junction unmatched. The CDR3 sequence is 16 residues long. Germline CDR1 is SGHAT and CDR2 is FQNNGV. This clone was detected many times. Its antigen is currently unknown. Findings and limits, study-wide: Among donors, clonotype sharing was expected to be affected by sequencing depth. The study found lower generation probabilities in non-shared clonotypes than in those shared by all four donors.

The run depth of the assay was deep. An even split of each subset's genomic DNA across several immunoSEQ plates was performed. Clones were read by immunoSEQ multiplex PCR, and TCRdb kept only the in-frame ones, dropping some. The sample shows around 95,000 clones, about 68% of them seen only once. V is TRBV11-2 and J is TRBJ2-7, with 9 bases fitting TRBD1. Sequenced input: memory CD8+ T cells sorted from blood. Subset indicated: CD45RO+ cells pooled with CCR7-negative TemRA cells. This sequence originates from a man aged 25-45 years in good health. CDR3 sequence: CASSLEVGTGLYEQYF. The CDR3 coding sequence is TGTGCCAGCAGCTTAGAGGTGGGGACAGGGTTGTACGAGCAGTACTTC.